These 12 T cell receptor beta chains share one sample of origin, sequenced in a study of blood T cell repertoires in COVID-19 (dated by TCRdb to the early 2020s). Libraries were prepared through the immunoSEQ multiplex PCR assay. This is the immuneACCESS table as TCRdb keeps it, with only in-frame sequences that have V and J called. A part of the clones is gone; compared with another copy, unresolved V genes explain less than half, and the rest is unexplained. The sample contains about 140,000 clones, about 80% of them found a single time. The top ten clonotypes cover 1.5% to 2% of the sample. Input material: PBMCs or T cells enriched from blood (not recorded which). Receptors originate from a woman between 18 and 29 years old who had been exposed to COVID-19.

This clone was observed a single time. This rearrangement joins TRBV20-1 to TRBJ2-1; TRBD2 matches at 8 bases. Unmatched junction bases numbered 4, after V lost 5 bases and J lost 7 bases. This CDR3 is built from 12 residues. In germline, CDR1 is DFQATT, CDR2 SNEGSKA (reference sequence). As DNA, the CDR3 is TGCAGTGCTCGTGAGCGGGAGAATGAGCAGTTCTTC. Translated, it gives CSARERENEQFF.

The V gene is TRBV9, the J gene TRBJ1-1; maybe TRBD1 (5 bases). This CDR3 spans 15 amino acids. The ends were cut back, 0 bases at V and 0 bases at J, with 9 bases in the middle. Germline values: CDR1 SGDLS, CDR2 YYNGEE. CDR3 sequence reads: CASSVVSGLNTEAFF. The CDR3 nucleotides read TGTGCCAGCAGCGTAGTGTCAGGGCTGAACACTGAAGCTTTCTTT.

The chain carries TRBV3-1 (or the pseudogene TRBV3-2) and TRBJ1-3; D is undetermined. V was cut by 2 bases and J by 0 bases, with 11 bases left in between. The CDR3 runs to 16 residues. From germline, CDR1 is LGHDT and CDR2 YNNKEL (reference sequence). The CDR3 loop is CASSQRHRISGNTIYF. CDR3 bases: TGTGCCAGCAGCCAAAGACATCGAATCTCTGGAAACACCATATATTTT.

V and J are TRBV7-3 and TRBJ2-6; 9 positions agree with TRBD1. Germline CDR1 SGHTA, CDR2 FQGTGA. The ends lost 5 bases at V and 0 bases at J; junction bases unmatched: 11. This CDR3 region has 19 residues. The CDR3 region has the DNA TGTGCCAGCAGCCGAGGATTTGACAGGGGGAGCTCTGGGGCCAACGTCCTGACTTTC. Its protein is CASSRGFDRGSSGANVLTF. The full variable domain, completed using reference TRBV7-3 and TRBJ2-6, is GAGVSQTPSNKVTEKGKYVELRCDPISGHTALYWYRQSLGQGPEFLIYFQGTGAADDSGLPNDRFFAVRPEGSVSTLKIQRTERGDSAVYLCASSRGFDRGSSGANVLTFGAGSRLTVL.

The chain couples TRBV19 to TRBJ1-5, with a possible D match to TRBD1 (5 bases). CDR3 length: 14 amino acids. Deletions cut 8 bases from V and 3 bases from J, with 14 bases between. The germline V gene encodes CDR1 LNHDA and CDR2 SQIVND (reference sequence). CDR3 amino acids: CASRQGGFNQPQHF. DNA for the CDR3: TGTGCCAGTCGCCAGGGAGGATTCAATCAGCCCCAGCATTTT.

V is TRBV6-4 and J is TRBJ1-1, with TRBD1 identical over 9 bases. Per germline, CDR1 MRHNA and CDR2 SNTAGT. Germline trimming cut 6 bases from V and 4 bases from J; bases unmatched to any gene: 6. The CDR3 length is 14 residues. The DNA for the CDR3 is TGTGCCAGCAGAGTACAGGGGGCGAGCACTGAAGCTTTCTTT. The encoded protein is CASRVQGASTEAFF.

The gene calls are TRBV2 and TRBJ2-3; 7 bases fit TRBD2. The CDR3 has 13 amino acids. V shed 11 bases and J 7 bases; nucleotides not matched to a gene: 12. In germline, CDR1 is SNHLY, CDR2 FYNNEI. The CDR3 DNA reads TGTGCCGCCAGCGGGCTAGCGGACAATACGCAGTATTTT. Its translation: CAASGLADNTQYF.

V and J are TRBV10-2 and TRBJ2-3; no clear D. V was pared by 7 bases and J by 2 bases, with 10 bases between. The CDR3 length is 13 residues. Germline CDR1 reads WSHSY; CDR2 reads SAAADI. The DNA for the CDR3 is TGCGCCAGCACAGTGAGCGCCACAGATACGCAGTATTTT. Its translation is CASTVSATDTQYF.

V is TRBV4-3 and J is TRBJ2-7, with 13 bases identical to TRBD2. The length of the CDR3 is 15 residues. V lost 5 bases and J lost 2; bases outside the gene matches: 3. Per the germline V gene, CDR1 is LGHNA and CDR2 is YSLEER. The CDR3 region is CASSVLAGGPYEQYF. The CDR3 DNA follows: TGCGCCAGCAGCGTACTAGCGGGAGGGCCCTACGAGCAGTACTTC.

J is TRBJ1-1 and V is TRBV5-1, with D perhaps matching TRBD1 (5 bases). This CDR3 has 14 residues. Germline CDR1 SGHRS, CDR2 YFSETQ. V lost 2 bases and J 0 bases, leaving 8 bases between the germline ends. DNA for the CDR3: TGCGCCAGCAGCTTAGGGACTATGAACACTGAAGCTTTCTTT. Amino acid sequence: CASSLGTMNTEAFF.

The rearrangement joins TRBV14 to TRBJ2-1, with TRBD2 identical over 7 bases. Germline V gene sequence: CDR1 SGHDN, CDR2 FVKESK. The V gene end was trimmed by 5 bases and the J gene end by 5 bases; junction bases not matched to a gene: 6. This CDR3 spans 14 amino acids. The CDR3 DNA is TGTGCCAGCAGCTCCCGGGACTACAACAATGAGCAGTTCTTC. Amino acids: CASSSRDYNNEQFF. The full variable domain, completed using reference TRBV14 and TRBJ2-1, is EAGVTQFPSHSVIEKGQTVTLRCDPISGHDNLYWYRRVMGKEIKFLLHFVKESKQDESGMPNNRFLAERTGGTYSTLKVQPAELEDSGVYFCASSSRDYNNEQFFGPGTRLTVL.

V is TRBV4-2 and J is TRBJ1-6; the D gene is possibly TRBD1 (6 bases). Germline CDR1 is LGHNA and CDR2 is YNFKEQ. Trimming removed 0 bases from V and 10 bases from J, with 16 bases in between. The CDR3 totals 16 residues. DNA of the CDR3: TGTGCCAGCAGCCAAGATGAAGCCAGGGGAGTGTCACCCCTCCACTTT. It yields the protein CASSQDEARGVSPLHF.